This T cell receptor (beta chain) was captured in a study of blood T cell repertoires in COVID-19. Study-wide context: Italy, Spain and the United States were the sources of the convalescent and acute COVID-19 samples. The analysed material was cDNA or gDNA that came from T cells, B-cell-depleted T cells, or PBMCs.

Original data processing: The assay estimated nucleated cells by amplifying reference gene primers. Method: immunoSEQ multiplex PCR; TCRdb's copy keeps in-frame clones and lacks some. That table is the source of V, J and clone size, and D and trimming were worked out from the DNA. The sample lists about 99,000 clones, 80% to 90% seen once, with about 5% in the top ten. Germline CDR1 is MNHNY and CDR2 is SVGAGI (reference sequence). The V and J ends lost 6 bases and 2 bases, in that order; junction bases with no gene match: 8. The CDR3 covers 16 residues. The source material was peripheral blood. The receptor comes from a man aged 60-69 years with acute or convalescent COVID-19. V usage is TRBV6-6 and J usage is TRBJ2-5; 11 nucleotides agree with TRBD2. The CDR3 nucleotides read TGTGCCAGCAGCGGCAGACTAGCGGGACAACAAGAGACCCAGTACTTC. Its translation is CASSGRLAGQQETQYF.